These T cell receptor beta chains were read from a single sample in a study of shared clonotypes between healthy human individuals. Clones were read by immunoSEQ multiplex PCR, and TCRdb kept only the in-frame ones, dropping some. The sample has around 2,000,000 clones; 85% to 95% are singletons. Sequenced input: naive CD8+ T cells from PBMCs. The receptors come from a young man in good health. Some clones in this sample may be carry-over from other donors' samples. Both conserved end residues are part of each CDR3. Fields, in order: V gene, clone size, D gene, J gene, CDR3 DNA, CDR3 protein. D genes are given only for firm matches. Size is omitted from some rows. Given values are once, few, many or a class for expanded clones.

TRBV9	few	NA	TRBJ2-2	TGTGCCAGCAGCGTCACCAGGGGCGCCACCGGGGAGCTGTTTTTT	CASSVTRGATGELFF
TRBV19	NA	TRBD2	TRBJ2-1	TGTGCCAGTAGTATTGCGCTAGCGGGAGACGAGCAGTTCTTC	CASSIALAGDEQFF
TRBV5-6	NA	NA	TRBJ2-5	TGTGCCAGCAGCTTAGGTGGAGGGGTTGAGACCCAGTACTTC	CASSLGGGVETQYF
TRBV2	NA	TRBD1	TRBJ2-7	TGTGCCAGCAGTGAGGGGACAGCGACCTACGAGCAGTACTTC	CASSEGTATYEQYF
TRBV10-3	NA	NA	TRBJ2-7	TGTGCCATCAGTGACGTGCGGGTTTTAGGAGACGAGCAGTACTTC	CAISDVRVLGDEQYF
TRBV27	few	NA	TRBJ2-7	TGTGCCAGCAGTTTTGTAGGGAGCTCCTACGAGCAGTACTTC	CASSFVGSSYEQYF
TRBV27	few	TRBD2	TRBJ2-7	TGTGCCAGCAGTCTAGCGGGAGGGTACTACGAGCAGTACTTC	CASSLAGGYYEQYF
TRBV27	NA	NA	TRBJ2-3	TGTGCCAGCAGTTCGGGAAGCACAGATACGCAGTATTTT	CASSSGSTDTQYF
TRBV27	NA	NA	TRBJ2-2	TGTGCCAGCAGTCCGATCCTAGTAAGCGCCGGGGAGCTGTTTTTT	CASSPILVSAGELFF
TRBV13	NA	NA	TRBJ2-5	TGTGCCAGCAGCCTCCACCATCCAGGGAGTGAGGAGACCCAGTACTTC	CASSLHHPGSEETQYF
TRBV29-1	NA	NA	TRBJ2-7	TGCAGCGTTGACCTGGGAGTCGGATACGAGCAGTACTTC	CSVDLGVGYEQYF
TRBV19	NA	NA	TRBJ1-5	TGTGCCAGTAGTCTGGCCCCGGTCCAGCCCCAGCATTTT	CASSLAPVQPQHF
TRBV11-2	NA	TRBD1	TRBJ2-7	TGTGCCAGCAGCTTAGGACAGGGGTTCTACGAGCAGTACTTC	CASSLGQGFYEQYF
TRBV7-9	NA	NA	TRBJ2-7	TGTGCCAGCAGCTCGCCCCTATCTTACGAGCAGTACTTC	CASSSPLSYEQYF
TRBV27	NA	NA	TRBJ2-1	TGTGCCAGCAGTTTGACGCAGGGCCTCGGGGAGCAGTTCTTC	CASSLTQGLGEQFF
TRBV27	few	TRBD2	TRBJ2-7	TGTGCCAGCAGTTTGTACCCGGGACTAGCGGACTCCTACGAGCAGTACTTC	CASSLYPGLADSYEQYF